This passage covers 7 T cell receptor beta chains from one sample sequenced in a study of cytomegalovirus exposure and HLA in healthy donors. A multiplex PCR was run with 60 Vbeta primers and 13 Jbeta primers. The assay was immunoSEQ multiplex PCR, and TCRdb's table has in-frame clones only and misses some. The sample yields about 180,000 clones, about 85% seen once. The sequencing sample was made of PBMCs. The receptors shown here come from a girl aged 10-17 years in good health and CMV-seropositive.

This clone was recorded only once. The chain employs TRBV18 and TRBJ1-5; 8 bases agree with TRBD1. Germline loops: CDR1 KGHSH, CDR2 LQKENI. V was pared by 6 bases and J by 1 base, with 2 bases of the junction left unmatched. The length of the CDR3 is 14 residues. The CDR3 DNA reads as TGTGCCAGCTCCCGGACAGGGAGCAATCAGCCCCAGCATTTT. It yields the protein CASSRTGSNQPQHF.

V and J are TRBV6-5 and TRBJ2-2; TRBD2 is a possible D gene (6 bases). Trimming took off 9 bases at V and 5 bases at J, with 19 bases between the two ends. This CDR3 contains 15 residues. Per germline, CDR1 MNHEY and CDR2 SVGAGI. The CDR3 here is CASSLEAGRTGELFF. The DNA of the CDR3 is TGTGCCAGTTCCCTCGAGGCGGGAAGAACCGGGGAGCTGTTTTTT.

This chain connects TRBV10-2 to TRBJ2-1; 12 nucleotides align to TRBD2. Germline CDR1 is WSHSY and CDR2 is SAAADI. Trimming at V came to 7 bases and at J to 5 bases, leaving 6 bases not matched to a gene. The CDR3 is made up of 15 amino acids. The CDR3 nucleotides are TGCGCCAGCATCCTAGCGGGGGGGGTCCACAATGAGCAGTTCTTC. This sequence encodes CASILAGGVHNEQFF.

This clone is a singleton in its sample. Here the CDR3 DNA reads TGTGCCAGCAGCTTTAGGAGGGAATACAACTATGGCTACACCTTC. Protein sequence: CASSFRREYNYGYTF. J is TRBJ1-2 and V is TRBV7-9; D gene ambiguous. The CDR3 sequence is 15 residues long. V lost 3 bases and J lost 2, with 13 bases in between. CDR1 and CDR2 (germline): SEHNR, FQNEAQ (reference sequence). Full variable domain (outside the CDR3, taken from reference TRBV7-9 and TRBJ1-2): DTGVSQNPRHKITKRGQNVTFRCDPISEHNRLYWYRQTLGQGPEFLTYFQNEAQLEKSRLLSDRFSAERPKGSFSTLEIQRTEQGDSAMYLCASSFRREYNYGYTFGSGTRLTVV.

This clone was found once. The chain joins TRBV15 to TRBJ2-1; TRBD2 agrees at 10 bases. The trim removed 11 bases at V and 8 bases at J, leaving 9 bases unmatched. CDR3 length: 13 amino acids. Per germline, CDR1 LNHNV and CDR2 YYDKDF (reference sequence). The CDR3 loop is CAVSSGSLDEQFF. The CDR3 nucleotides read TGTGCCGTCTCTAGCGGGAGTCTCGATGAGCAGTTCTTC.

V and J are TRBV4-2 and TRBJ2-7; D is possibly TRBD1 (6 bases). CDR1 is LGHNA, CDR2 YNFKEQ, per germline. CDR3 length: 14 residues. Trimming left V 0 bases short and J 2 bases short, with 8 bases between. CDR3 DNA: TGTGCCAGCAGCCAAGATGGACAGACCTACGAGCAGTACTTC. It is translated as CASSQDGQTYEQYF.

The V gene is TRBV9, the J gene TRBJ2-7; D possibly corresponds to TRBD1 (5 bases). V was shortened by 0 bases and J by 2 bases, with 12 bases between the two germline ends. CDR3 length: 15 residues. Germline CDR1 reads SGDLS; CDR2 reads YYNGEE. CDR3 loop: CASSVEEQAPYEQYF. In DNA form, the CDR3 reads TGTGCCAGCAGCGTAGAAGAACAGGCACCCTACGAGCAGTACTTC.